Listed here is a single T cell receptor (beta chain). Antigen unknown. The CDR3 spans 13 residues. The V gene end was trimmed by 6 bases and the J gene end by 7 bases; junction bases not matched to a gene: 5. Germline CDR1 is MNHEY and CDR2 is SVGAGI. The data originate from a study of cytomegalovirus exposure and HLA in healthy donors. Study outcomes and limitations: Across HLA loci, a later analysis found differing TCR association rates, with DRB1 most and HLA-C fewest.

The study ran its PCR with 60 Vbeta and 13 Jbeta primers. Measured with immunoSEQ multiplex PCR; TCRdb has only the in-frame clones, and not every one. This repertoire includes around 50,000 clones. Sequencing was done on a sample of PBMCs. The sequence derives from a female donor in good health and CMV-seronegative. The chain couples TRBV6-5 to TRBJ1-5, with TRBD1 matching over 8 bases. The CDR3 here is CASSTGGRQPQHF. In nucleotides, the CDR3 is TGTGCCAGCAGCACAGGGGGGAGACAGCCCCAGCATTTT.